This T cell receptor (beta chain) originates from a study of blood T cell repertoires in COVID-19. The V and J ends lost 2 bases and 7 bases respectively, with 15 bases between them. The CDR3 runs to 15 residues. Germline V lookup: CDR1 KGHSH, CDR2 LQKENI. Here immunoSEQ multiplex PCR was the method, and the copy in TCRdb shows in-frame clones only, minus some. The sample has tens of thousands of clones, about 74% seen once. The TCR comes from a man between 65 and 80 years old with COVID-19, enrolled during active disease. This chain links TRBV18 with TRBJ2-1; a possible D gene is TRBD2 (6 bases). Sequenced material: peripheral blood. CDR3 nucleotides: TGTGCCAGCTCACCAAAGGGACTCCTCCCGAATGAGCAGTTCTTC. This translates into CASSPKGLLPNEQFF.